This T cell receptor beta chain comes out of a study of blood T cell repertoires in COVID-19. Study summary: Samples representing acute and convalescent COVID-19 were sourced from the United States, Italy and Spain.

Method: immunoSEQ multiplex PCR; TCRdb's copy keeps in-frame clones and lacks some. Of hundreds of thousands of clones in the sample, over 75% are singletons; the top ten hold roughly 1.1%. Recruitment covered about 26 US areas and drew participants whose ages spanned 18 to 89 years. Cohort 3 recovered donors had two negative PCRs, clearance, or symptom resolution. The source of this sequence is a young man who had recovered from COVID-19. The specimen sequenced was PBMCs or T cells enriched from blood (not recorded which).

The CDR3 spells CASSPGRGTEYEQYF. CDR3 DNA: TGCGCCAGCAGCCCCGGTCGTGGGACAGAATACGAGCAGTACTTC. V is TRBV5-1 and J is TRBJ2-7; 7 bases agree with TRBD1. The CDR3 contains 15 residues. Looked up from germline, CDR1 is SGHRS and CDR2 is YFSETQ. Trimming removed 4 bases from V and 4 bases from J; junction bases left unmatched: 11.